The 3 T cell receptor beta chains in this list originate from one sample, sequenced in a study of T cells in Graves' hyperthyroidism and ophthalmopathy. It was RNA transcripts that yielded the amplified TCR beta CDR3 regions. The study used the HTBI primer set for a first-round RT-PCR of the TCR CDR3. Each CDR3 protein gets one entry after TCRdb re-called the multiplex PCR reads with MiXCR. The table has about 640,000 distinct CDR3 sequences, less than 25% seen once. Material for sequencing was blood. These receptors all stem from a man aged 25 to 45 with Graves' ophthalmopathy.

This chain links TRBV9 with TRBJ2-1, with TRBD2 identical over 7 bases. Trimming removed 3 bases from V and 7 bases from J; junction bases left unmatched: 16. This CDR3 spans 17 amino acids. Germline lookup yields CDR1 SGDLS and CDR2 YYNGEE. Written as DNA, the CDR3 is TGTGCCAGCAGCGCCAATCCCGGGACTAAGACTGAGAATGAGCAGTTCTTC. Amino acids: CASSANPGTKTENEQFF.

With regard to this clonotype: A junction boundary mismatches the germline segment, possibly from a read error. The chain is built from TRBV19 and TRBJ2-1; D gene unclear. Germline V CDR1 and CDR2: LNHDA, SQIVND (reference sequence). The CDR3 has 18 residues. The DNA of the CDR3 is TGTGCCAGTAGTATGGTGTTCGGTTTGATTAGCTCCCACAATGAGCAGTTCTTC. Residues: CASSMVFGLISSHNEQFF.

In its sample, this clonotype was seen many times. The chain carries TRBV28 and TRBJ2-7, with D possibly being TRBD2 (6 bases). The length of the CDR3 is 14 residues. V lost 6 bases and J lost 1, with 13 bases in between. In germline, CDR1 is MDHEN, CDR2 SYDVKM. This CDR3 reads CASRGTGDSYEQYF. DNA of the CDR3: TGTGCCAGCAGGGGGACTGGTGATTCCTACGAGCAGTACTTC.